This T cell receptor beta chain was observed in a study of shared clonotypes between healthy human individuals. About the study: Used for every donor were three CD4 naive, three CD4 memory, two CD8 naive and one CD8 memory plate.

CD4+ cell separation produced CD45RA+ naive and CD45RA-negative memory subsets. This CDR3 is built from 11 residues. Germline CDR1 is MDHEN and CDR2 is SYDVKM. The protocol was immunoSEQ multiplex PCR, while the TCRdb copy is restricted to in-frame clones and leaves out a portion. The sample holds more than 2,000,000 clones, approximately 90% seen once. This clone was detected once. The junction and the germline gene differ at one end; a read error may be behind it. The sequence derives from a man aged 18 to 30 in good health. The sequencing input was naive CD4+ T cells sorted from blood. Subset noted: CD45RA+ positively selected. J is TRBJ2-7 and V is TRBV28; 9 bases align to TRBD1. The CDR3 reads CASRNRDREHF. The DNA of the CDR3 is TGTGCCAGCAGAAACCGGGACAGGGAGCACTTC.